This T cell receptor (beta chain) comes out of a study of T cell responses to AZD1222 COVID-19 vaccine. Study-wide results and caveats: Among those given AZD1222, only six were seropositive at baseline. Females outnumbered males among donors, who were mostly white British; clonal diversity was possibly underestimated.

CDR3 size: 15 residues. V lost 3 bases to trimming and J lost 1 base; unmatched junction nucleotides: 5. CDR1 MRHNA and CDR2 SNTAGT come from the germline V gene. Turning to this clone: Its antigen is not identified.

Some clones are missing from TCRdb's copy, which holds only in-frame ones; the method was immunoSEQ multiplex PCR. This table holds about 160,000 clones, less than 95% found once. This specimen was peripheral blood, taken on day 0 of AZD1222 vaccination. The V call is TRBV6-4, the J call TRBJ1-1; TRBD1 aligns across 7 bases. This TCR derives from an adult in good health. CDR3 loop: CASSEGDRANTEAFF. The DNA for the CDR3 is TGTGCCAGCAGTGAGGGCGACAGGGCGAACACTGAAGCTTTCTTT.